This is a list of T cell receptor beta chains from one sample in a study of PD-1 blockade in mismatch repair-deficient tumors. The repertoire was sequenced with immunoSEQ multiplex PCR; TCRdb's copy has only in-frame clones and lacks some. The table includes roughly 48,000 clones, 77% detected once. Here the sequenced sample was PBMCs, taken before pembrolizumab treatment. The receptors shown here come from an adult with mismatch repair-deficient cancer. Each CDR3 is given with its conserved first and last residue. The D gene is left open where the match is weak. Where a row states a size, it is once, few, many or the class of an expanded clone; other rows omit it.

CDR3 protein: CSAEEVGDREADTQYF; CDR3 DNA: TGCAGCGCTGAAGAGGTTGGGGACAGGGAGGCAGATACGCAGTATTTT; V gene: TRBV29-1; D gene: TRBD1; clone size: .; J gene: TRBJ2-3
CDR3 protein: CASSQDVGPTGTDTQYF; CDR3 DNA: TGTGCCAGCAGCCAAGATGTAGGACCCACGGGCACAGATACGCAGTATTTT; V gene: TRBV4-2; D gene: .; clone size: .; J gene: TRBJ2-3
CDR3 protein: CASSVDVGRGNEQFF; CDR3 DNA: TGTGCCAGCAGCGTAGACGTCGGGAGGGGTAATGAGCAGTTCTTC; V gene: TRBV9; D gene: TRBD2; clone size: .; J gene: TRBJ2-1
CDR3 protein: CASSSKEGWQFF; CDR3 DNA: TGCGCCAGCAGCTCGAAAGAGGGTTGGCAGTTCTTC; V gene: TRBV5-1; D gene: .; clone size: few; J gene: TRBJ2-1
CDR3 protein: CASSQTNYGYTF; CDR3 DNA: TGTGCCAGCAGCCAGACCAACTATGGCTACACCTTC; V gene: TRBV6-1; D gene: .; clone size: .; J gene: TRBJ1-2
CDR3 protein: CASSTNNPGQGDIYGYTF; CDR3 DNA: TGTGCCAGCAGTACAAATAATCCGGGACAGGGGGATATCTATGGCTACACCTTC; V gene: TRBV7-8; D gene: TRBD1; clone size: .; J gene: TRBJ1-2
CDR3 protein: CASSDSEPSGGGGKLFF; CDR3 DNA: TGTGCCAGCAGTGATTCGGAACCCTCTGGGGGCGGGGGAAAACTGTTTTTT; V gene: TRBV2; D gene: .; clone size: .; J gene: TRBJ1-4
CDR3 protein: CASRKKLPGQSTYEQYF; CDR3 DNA: TGCGCCAGCAGGAAAAAACTACCGGGACAGTCAACCTACGAGCAGTACTTC; V gene: TRBV10-1; D gene: TRBD1; clone size: .; J gene: TRBJ2-7
CDR3 protein: CASSLGGAGANVLTF; CDR3 DNA: TGTGCCAGCAGTCTGGGAGGCGCCGGGGCCAACGTCCTGACTTTC; V gene: TRBV28; D gene: .; clone size: .; J gene: TRBJ2-6
CDR3 protein: CASSGQGFTEAFF; CDR3 DNA: TGTGCCAGCTCCGGACAGGGTTTCACTGAAGCTTTCTTT; V gene: TRBV9; D gene: TRBD1; clone size: .; J gene: TRBJ1-1
CDR3 protein: CASSSPARRTIYF; CDR3 DNA: TGTGCCAGCAGTTCACCAGCCCGACGCACCATATATTTT; V gene: TRBV6-6; D gene: .; clone size: few; J gene: TRBJ1-3
CDR3 protein: CASGEGGNQPQHF; CDR3 DNA: TGTGCCAGCGGGGAAGGGGGCAATCAGCCCCAGCATTTT; V gene: TRBV28; D gene: .; clone size: once; J gene: TRBJ1-5
CDR3 protein: CASSYLVGELFF; CDR3 DNA: TGTGCCAGCAGTTATCTCGTAGGGGAGCTGTTTTTT; V gene: TRBV27; D gene: .; clone size: .; J gene: TRBJ2-2
CDR3 protein: CASSIYGAGANVLTF; CDR3 DNA: TGTGCCAGTAGTATTTATGGGGCCGGGGCCAACGTCCTGACTTTC; V gene: TRBV19; D gene: .; clone size: .; J gene: TRBJ2-6
CDR3 protein: CASSRGTARTLINEQFF; CDR3 DNA: TGTGCCAGCAGCCGAGGGACGGCGAGGACCCTAATCAATGAGCAGTTCTTC; V gene: TRBV7-6; D gene: .; clone size: .; J gene: TRBJ2-1
CDR3 protein: CASSLEGRVETQYF; CDR3 DNA: TGTGCCAGCAGCTTAGAGGGCAGGGTCGAGACCCAGTACTTC; V gene: TRBV7-2; D gene: .; clone size: .; J gene: TRBJ2-5
CDR3 protein: CASSLGLAGGGQFF; CDR3 DNA: TGCGCCAGCAGCTTGGGACTAGCGGGAGGGGGCCAGTTCTTC; V gene: TRBV5-1; D gene: TRBD2; clone size: .; J gene: TRBJ2-1
CDR3 protein: CASSQWTGYGYTF; CDR3 DNA: TGTGCCAGCAGCCAATGGACGGGCTATGGCTACACCTTC; V gene: TRBV14; D gene: .; clone size: .; J gene: TRBJ1-2
CDR3 protein: CASRAGSVGTDTQYF; CDR3 DNA: TGTGCCAGCAGGGCGGGGAGCGTCGGCACAGATACGCAGTATTTT; V gene: TRBV6-1; D gene: .; clone size: .; J gene: TRBJ2-3
CDR3 protein: CASSVWGKSSYNEQFF; CDR3 DNA: TGTGCCAGCAGTGTGTGGGGGAAGAGCTCCTACAATGAGCAGTTCTTC; V gene: TRBV2; D gene: .; clone size: .; J gene: TRBJ2-1
CDR3 protein: CASSADADGYGYTF; CDR3 DNA: TGCGCCAGCAGCGCGGACGCGGACGGATATGGCTACACCTTC; V gene: TRBV5-1; D gene: .; clone size: .; J gene: TRBJ1-2
CDR3 protein: CASSRGTGGWEKLFF; CDR3 DNA: TGCGCCAGCAGCCGCGGGACAGGGGGCTGGGAAAAACTGTTTTTT; V gene: TRBV4-1; D gene: TRBD1; clone size: .; J gene: TRBJ1-4
CDR3 protein: CASSEQGRANEKLFF; CDR3 DNA: TGTGCCAGCAGTGAACAGGGGCGCGCAAATGAAAAACTGTTTTTT; V gene: TRBV25-1; D gene: .; clone size: .; J gene: TRBJ1-4
CDR3 protein: CASSLREGSYEQYF; CDR3 DNA: TGTGCCAGCAGCTTGCGGGAGGGGTCCTACGAGCAGTACTTC; V gene: TRBV7-8; D gene: TRBD2; clone size: .; J gene: TRBJ2-7
CDR3 protein: CASSQGIITEAFF; CDR3 DNA: TGTGCCAGCTCACAGGGGATAATAACTGAAGCTTTCTTT; V gene: TRBV18; D gene: .; clone size: .; J gene: TRBJ1-1
CDR3 protein: CASSSRLYTNEQFF; CDR3 DNA: TGTGCCAGCAGTTCAAGACTCTACACCAATGAGCAGTTCTTC; V gene: TRBV28; D gene: .; clone size: .; J gene: TRBJ2-1
CDR3 protein: CASSLRTSGRGEQYF; CDR3 DNA: TGTGCCAGCAGTTTACGGACTAGCGGGAGGGGCGAGCAGTACTTC; V gene: TRBV6-5; D gene: TRBD2; clone size: few; J gene: TRBJ2-7
CDR3 protein: CASSSGLAQETQYF; CDR3 DNA: TGTGCCAGCAGCAGTGGACTAGCCCAAGAGACCCAGTACTTC; V gene: TRBV9; D gene: TRBD2; clone size: few; J gene: TRBJ2-5
CDR3 protein: CASSPGQYNQPQHF; CDR3 DNA: TGTGCCAGCAGCCCAGGACAGTACAATCAGCCCCAGCATTTT; V gene: TRBV7-2; D gene: .; clone size: .; J gene: TRBJ1-5
CDR3 protein: CASSRQGLADPLAKNIQYF; CDR3 DNA: TGTGCCAGCAGCAGACAGGGACTAGCGGACCCGCTAGCCAAAAACATTCAGTACTTC; V gene: TRBV21-1; D gene: .; clone size: .; J gene: TRBJ2-4
CDR3 protein: CASSLEGLAGGDSSYNEQFF; CDR3 DNA: TGCGCCAGCAGCTTGGAGGGACTAGCGGGAGGGGACAGCTCCTACAATGAGCAGTTCTTC; V gene: TRBV5-1; D gene: TRBD2; clone size: .; J gene: TRBJ2-1
CDR3 protein: CASSHGTRGSEQYF; CDR3 DNA: TGTGCCAGCTCACATGGGACACGGGGTTCCGAGCAGTACTTC; V gene: TRBV18; D gene: .; clone size: .; J gene: TRBJ2-7
CDR3 protein: CASSYGQGGTGELFF; CDR3 DNA: TGTGCCAGCAGTTATGGACAGGGTGGCACCGGGGAGCTGTTTTTT; V gene: TRBV4-2; D gene: TRBD1; clone size: .; J gene: TRBJ2-2
CDR3 protein: CASSSASGEQYF; CDR3 DNA: TGTGCCAGCAGCTCCGCTAGCGGAGAGCAGTACTTC; V gene: TRBV7-2; D gene: TRBD2; clone size: .; J gene: TRBJ2-7
CDR3 protein: CASSLGLPVRETQYF; CDR3 DNA: TGTGCCAGCAGCTTGGGACTGCCGGTTCGGGAGACCCAGTACTTC; V gene: TRBV11-2; D gene: .; clone size: .; J gene: TRBJ2-5
CDR3 protein: CASSTTSQGASEQYF; CDR3 DNA: TGTGCCAGTAGCACTACCTCACAGGGGGCCAGCGAGCAGTACTTC; V gene: TRBV19; D gene: TRBD1; clone size: medium-sized; J gene: TRBJ2-7
CDR3 protein: CASSLDPNAFYEQYF; CDR3 DNA: TGTGCCAGCAGCTTAGATCCTAACGCCTTCTACGAGCAGTACTTC; V gene: TRBV11-2; D gene: .; clone size: .; J gene: TRBJ2-7
CDR3 protein: CASSRGALNTEAFF; CDR3 DNA: TGTGCCAGCAGCCGCGGGGCCCTGAACACTGAAGCTTTCTTT; V gene: TRBV6-5; D gene: .; clone size: .; J gene: TRBJ1-1
CDR3 protein: CASSPEYQETQYF; CDR3 DNA: TGTGCCAGCTCACCAGAGTACCAAGAGACCCAGTACTTC; V gene: TRBV18; D gene: .; clone size: .; J gene: TRBJ2-5
CDR3 protein: CASSLAHPGGNSNQPQHF; CDR3 DNA: TGTGCCAGCAGCTTGGCACACCCAGGGGGCAACAGCAATCAGCCCCAGCATTTT; V gene: TRBV5-6; D gene: TRBD1; clone size: .; J gene: TRBJ1-5
CDR3 protein: CASSQPGQGLSYGYTF; CDR3 DNA: TGCGCCAGCAGCCAGCCGGGACAGGGTCTTAGCTATGGCTACACCTTC; V gene: TRBV4-1; D gene: TRBD1; clone size: .; J gene: TRBJ1-2
CDR3 protein: CASTDRAEQYF; CDR3 DNA: TGTGCCAGCACCGACAGGGCCGAGCAGTACTTC; V gene: TRBV2; D gene: TRBD1; clone size: .; J gene: TRBJ2-7
CDR3 protein: CASSLGLAPSGETQYF; CDR3 DNA: TGCGCCAGCAGCCTGGGACTAGCGCCAAGCGGCGAGACCCAGTACTTC; V gene: TRBV5-1; D gene: TRBD2; clone size: .; J gene: TRBJ2-5
CDR3 protein: CASSKDRGPEAFF; CDR3 DNA: TGTGCCAGCAGCAAAGACAGGGGTCCTGAAGCTTTCTTT; V gene: TRBV5-6; D gene: TRBD1; clone size: .; J gene: TRBJ1-1
CDR3 protein: CASSPYVSAGGNTGELFF; CDR3 DNA: TGTGCTAGCAGCCCTTATGTCAGTGCGGGAGGGAATACCGGGGAGCTGTTTTTT; V gene: TRBV7-7; D gene: TRBD2; clone size: .; J gene: TRBJ2-2
CDR3 protein: CASSLTPGTGGTDTQYF; CDR3 DNA: TGCGCCAGCAGCTTGACTCCCGGGACAGGGGGCACAGATACGCAGTATTTT; V gene: TRBV5-1; D gene: TRBD1; clone size: .; J gene: TRBJ2-3
CDR3 protein: CASSSGLPGGEQFF; CDR3 DNA: TGTGCCAGCAGCTCGGGACTCCCTGGGGGTGAGCAGTTCTTC; V gene: TRBV7-2; D gene: .; clone size: few; J gene: TRBJ2-1
CDR3 protein: CASSQPGRTNYGYTF; CDR3 DNA: TGCGCCAGCAGCCAGCCGGGCAGAACGAACTATGGCTACACCTTC; V gene: TRBV4-1; D gene: .; clone size: .; J gene: TRBJ1-2
CDR3 protein: CASSPEGLGANVLTF; CDR3 DNA: TGTGCCAGCAGCCCCGAAGGCCTGGGGGCCAACGTCCTGACTTTC; V gene: TRBV11-2; D gene: .; clone size: .; J gene: TRBJ2-6
CDR3 protein: CASRVADTYEQYF; CDR3 DNA: TGTGCCAGTAGGGTGGCAGACACCTACGAGCAGTACTTC; V gene: TRBV19; D gene: .; clone size: .; J gene: TRBJ2-7
CDR3 protein: CASSFNNANTEAFF; CDR3 DNA: TGTGCCAGCAGCTTCAACAACGCGAACACTGAAGCTTTCTTT; V gene: TRBV7-3; D gene: .; clone size: .; J gene: TRBJ1-1
CDR3 protein: CASKDSFAAFF; CDR3 DNA: TGTGCCAGCAAAGACAGTTTTGCAGCTTTCTTT; V gene: TRBV6-6; D gene: .; clone size: once; J gene: TRBJ1-1
CDR3 protein: CASSSGTSGSGFGGELFF; CDR3 DNA: TGTGCCAGCTCCTCCGGGACTAGCGGGAGTGGGTTCGGCGGGGAGCTGTTTTTT; V gene: TRBV19; D gene: TRBD2; clone size: .; J gene: TRBJ2-2
CDR3 protein: CASRASGRNTGELFF; CDR3 DNA: TGTGCCAGCCGCGCAAGCGGGAGGAACACCGGGGAGCTGTTTTTT; V gene: TRBV6-6; D gene: TRBD2; clone size: .; J gene: TRBJ2-2
CDR3 protein: CASYSGAGGNTIYF; CDR3 DNA: TGTGCCAGCTATTCCGGGGCTGGTGGAAACACCATATATTTT; V gene: TRBV28; D gene: .; clone size: once; J gene: TRBJ1-3